The text below deals with one T cell receptor beta chain. These data belong to a study of radiotherapy plus CTLA-4 blockade in lung cancer. TCRdb's table, derived via immunoSEQ multiplex PCR, lists solely in-frame clones and lacks some. The sample lists more than 9,500 clones, 84% occurring once. This CDR3 contains 17 residues. Germline V lookup: CDR1 SGDLS, CDR2 YYNGEE. Trimming left V 0 bases short and J 6 bases short, with 16 bases between. This sample comprised peripheral blood, obtained from a patient treated with radiotherapy plus ipilimumab. This TCR derives from a human donor with non-small cell lung cancer that progressed on radiotherapy plus ipilimumab. This chain uses TRBV9 with TRBJ1-6; no firm D call. The CDR3 sequence is CASSVGTGGDFNSPLHF. The CDR3 bases are TGTGCCAGCAGCGTAGGGACCGGTGGGGATTTTAATTCACCCCTCCACTTT.